This T cell receptor beta chain is from a study of cytomegalovirus exposure and HLA in healthy donors (dated by TCRdb to the late 2010s). With respect to the entire study: According to an earlier analysis of a few hundred of the donors, 150 million to 200 million T cells yielded some 120 million unique TCR beta sequences and approximately 280 Gb of sequence data. Roughly 300 gigabases of sequencing data and approximately 85 million unique TCR sequences were included in an early release covering several hundred HLA-typed donors. Of the roughly 400 genotyped donors, 65% to 90% fell in the genetic ancestry cluster associated with self-reported Caucasian donors. The study was designed to test whether signatures of past pathogen exposure could be identified by cataloging public T cell receptors. The study profiled the T cell repertoires of 500 to 800 subjects by immunosequencing and related them to cytomegalovirus serostatus. In addition to the first cohort of hundreds of subjects, a separate validation cohort of about 120 different subjects was used. High-throughput TCR immunosequencing, statistical association of individual TCRs with disease status, and machine learning were combined to predict cytomegalovirus infection status. In a later analysis, previously published TCR beta repertoires from 670 or so donors were re-analyzed and high-resolution HLA genotyping was added so that TCR occurrence patterns could be studied. Rather than using new phenotypic data, the later analysis identified candidate immune exposures from TCR beta sequences and from how often those sequences occurred across donors. An earlier analysis of 587 of the donors used high-throughput TCR beta sequencing to judge whether each TCR beta V gene segment behaved as functional or pseudogenic. Donor age, sex, ethnicity and CMV serostatus were compiled together with the repertoire data. A later genetic analysis took genome-wide SNP genotypes for about 55% of the roughly 700 donors and used that subset as a discovery cohort. All discovery cohort repertoires had been generated using a single sequencing platform. HLA typing included class I and class II loci at four-digit resolution. Typing coverage differed by locus: A, B, C, DRB1 and DQB1 were typed in roughly 629-640 donors, DQA1 in 522, DPA1 in some 570, and DPB1 in just under 480. Four or five DR-DQ haplotypes were handled as single units for association and clustering because linkage in the cohort was strong. On average, around 200,000 unique TCR beta nucleotide sequences were sequenced per donor among 350 to 400 genotyped donors of the cohort, with roughly 19% of those sequences being non-productive.

General findings and caveats noted by the study authors: Some IMGT-functional V segments, including TRBV6-2 and TRBV6-3, could not be told apart with the 87-base-pair reads, so those segments were excluded. A few of the identified cytomegalovirus-associated TCR beta chains were confirmed in vitro to be specific for cytomegalovirus antigens. Correlated functional status among segregating V segments might reflect linkage disequilibrium, but an unknown experimental factor could not be ruled out. According to a later analysis, TCR association rates differed among HLA loci, with DRB1 alleles showing the most associated TCRs and HLA-C alleles showing the fewest. For the cohort, immune exposure information was limited to CMV serostatus. A later genetic analysis associated a missense DCLRE1C variant with V-gene and J-gene trimming of TCR beta chains, and an independent cohort replicated the association. Strong co-occurrence of HLA alleles, especially DR and DQ, made assigning TCR associations to individual alleles difficult. The classifier was reported to diagnose cytomegalovirus status with high specificity and sensitivity in both the original cohort and the validation cohort. While some public TCRs were present in many individuals, most TCR sequences turned up only very rarely across donors. Because counts were too low, roughly 17 rarely observed V segments, including chromosome 9 orphons, were left out of the earlier analysis of approximately 580 of the donors. In a later analysis, most CMV-associated TCR beta chains were found to appear HLA-restricted, with HLA associations seemingly driven largely by CMV exposure. The presence/absence analyses assumed that sequencing depth was roughly uniform across donors, and that assumption may not be true. In a later analysis, HLA-associated TCR beta chains showed more clonal expansion and lower generation probabilities than non-associated chains that were equally common. A later analysis reported that several top co-occurrence clusters appeared linked to parvovirus B19, influenza, CMV and Epstein-Barr virus. A further reported finding was that TCR beta sequences accurately predicted the HLA-A and HLA-B alleles for most subjects in the first cohort. An earlier analysis of approximately 500 of the donors showed that most TCR beta V segments appeared in productive rearrangements either about 87% or about 30% of the time, which broadly matched IMGT annotations. In a later genetic analysis, fewer N-insertions in productive TCRs were reported among donors in an Asian-associated ancestry cluster than the approximately 670-donor mean. According to the authors, the approach could potentially be generalized to other disease states and immunological phenotypes. In a later analysis, around 17,000 TCR beta sequences were associated with specific HLA alleles at a false discovery rate of 0.05. The study listed 150 to 200 TCR beta chains as associated with cytomegalovirus. A cluster of highly shared sequence variants was judged likely to represent a technical artifact of the sequencing pipeline. Because HLA typing was unavailable for some donors at each locus, only the typed subset was used in association tests. This cohort had only TCR beta chains sequenced, and the lack of alpha or paired-chain data limited which features could be detected.

The cysteine opens and the phenylalanine closes a CDR3 of 12 amino acids. The sequence is cut down to CDR3 DNA, 36 bases in frame from base 1. CDR1 WNHNN and CDR2 SYGVQD were looked up in the germline V gene (reference sequence). Trimming removed 2 bases from V and 11 bases from J, leaving 12 bases between the germline ends. The cohort consisted of approximately 670 healthy bone marrow donors. At the time of sampling, all cohort members were nominally healthy, though unrecorded immune exposures were likely present. The donor was CMV seronegative and was included in the group of under 450 seronegative cohort members. Each donor provided a peripheral blood sample, and peripheral blood mononuclear cells were used for TCR beta sequencing. The Qiagen DNeasy Blood Extraction Kit was used to extract genomic DNA from the blood cell samples. On this clone: Its antigen remains undetermined.

Receptor libraries were prepared by the immunoSEQ multiplex PCR assay. The multiplex PCR relied on a mix of 60 forward primers for TCR Vbeta segments and 13 reverse primers for TCR Jbeta segments. The CDR3 region of rearranged TCR beta genes was amplified from genomic DNA by a multiplex PCR assay. The amplified TCR beta libraries were sequenced on the Illumina HiSeq System as 87-base-pair reads. The study's own analysis went as follows. Across the 666 repertoires, a later analysis counted 75 million to 90 million unique TCR beta chains, 9.5 million to 13 million of which were shared by at least two donors. To remove PCR and sequencing errors, raw reads were error-corrected and collapsed into unique sequences using a nearest-neighbor algorithm that merged closely related sequences. CDR3 sequences were aligned to IMGT reference sequences to assign V, D and J gene segments. For a sequence to be retained, at least a six-nucleotide match to both a V gene segment and a J gene segment was required. A rearrangement counted as productive if the CDR3 had no stop codons and remained in frame with V and J, and every other rearrangement counted as non-productive. CDR3 was defined by IMGT convention, running from the second conserved V-encoded cysteine to the conserved J-encoded phenylalanine. The earlier analysis of some 600 of the donors excluded sequences that lacked an unambiguous match to a single V gene segment. An earlier analysis of several hundred of the donors called V segments functional above 56.7% productive rearrangements and segregating when the between-donor standard deviation exceeded 5%. A statistical classification framework was developed to diagnose cytomegalovirus status using the catalog of TCR beta chain sequences. In a later analysis, V and J genes were assigned by comparing TCR nucleotide sequences against IMGT/GENE-DB human TR gene sequences. Using the TCRdist pipeline, a later analysis assigned CDR3 sequences along with most-parsimonious VDJ recombination scenarios. In a later analysis, each TCR beta chain was defined by its CDR3 amino acid sequence together with its V-gene family, and reads without a unique V-gene family were excluded. A later analysis removed 550 to 700 highly shared, low-generation-probability nucleotide sequences to deal with suspected cross-contamination and a sequencing artifact. For each public chain, a later analysis derived a clonal expansion index from normalized ranks of inferred template counts within each repertoire. Generation probabilities in a later analysis came from a VDJ recombination model fitted to out-of-frame rearrangements, and those results were checked against IGoR. Hypergeometric tests were used in a later analysis to score TCR-TCR, TCR-HLA and TCR-CMV co-occurrence, with a repertoire-size bias correction applied to the TCR pairs. A later analysis estimated false discovery rates by permuting HLA or CMV assignments 20 times. In a later analysis, co-occurring TCRs were grouped using DBSCAN, and TCRdist sequence similarity was added for clustering within HLA-allele-positive subsets. Repertoires with fewer than 30,000 or more than 120,000 public chains, plus five repertoires with anomalous nucleotide sharing, were excluded from co-occurrence clustering. The source is immuneACCESS, and TCRdb retained only in-frame sequences with V and J called. Part of the clones is not carried over; for the studies checked, unresolved V genes explain less than half of this, and the remainder is unexplained. D and trimming were read from the DNA, whereas the V and J calls and clone size are those reported in that table. This sample's listing comprises tens of thousands of clones. The ten largest clones represent roughly 6% of the sample.

The sequence derives from a man aged 25 to 45 in good health and CMV-seronegative. Sequenced sample: PBMCs. Recombination joined TRBV10-1 with TRBJ1-1; TRBD1 could be the D gene, as 5 bases match. The DNA sequence is TGCGCCAGCAGTGAGACAGGCGCGGTGGCTTTCTTT. Translated, this is CASSETGAVAFF.